This passage covers 19 T cell receptor beta chains from one sample sequenced in a study of T-cell reconstitution after alpha-beta-depleted transplantation in children (dated by TCRdb to 2016 to 2018). The library was generated by PCR. The reads were generated on an Illumina HiSeq 2500. TCR library preparation used molecular barcoding, with unique molecular identifiers applied to normalize quantification of the TCRbeta repertoire. TCRdb reprocessing: public reads trimmed at Q25 with fastp, clones called with MiXCR, in-frame beta chains kept. Under each unique CDR3 protein, matching rows form one entry showing the most common genes and DNA. Here the sample has a few hundred thousand distinct CDR3 sequences; roughly 22% occur a single time. About 3.8% of the sample rests with the top ten. The source material was PBMCs from the stem cell graft donor, sampled from the stem cell graft. These receptors were collected from a human donor who donated a stem cell graft to a child with acute myeloid leukemia.

In its sample, this clonotype was seen many times. V usage is TRBV28 and J usage is TRBJ2-1; TRBD1 matches at 8 bases. The CDR3 runs 14 residues. V dropped 7 bases and J dropped 3; count of bases not matched to a gene: 5. Germline values: CDR1 MDHEN, CDR2 SYDVKM. The CDR3 sequence: CASNSGQGYNEQFF. For the CDR3, the DNA is TGTGCCAGCAATTCAGGACAGGGCTACAATGAGCAGTTCTTC.

This clonotype was recorded at least ten times. The chain has TRBV20-1 and TRBJ2-7, with D perhaps TRBD2 (6 bases). Looked up from germline, CDR1 is DFQATT and CDR2 is SNEGSKA (reference sequence). V was cut by 2 bases and J by 4 bases, with 18 bases left in between. This CDR3 is built from 15 residues. The CDR3 spells CSARQPGASVYEQYF. In DNA, the CDR3 is TGCAGTGCTAGACAACCCGGGGCTAGCGTATACGAGCAGTACTTC.

The chain uses TRBV20-1 and TRBJ2-7, with 11 bases matching TRBD2. The V gene's germline CDR1 is DFQATT and CDR2 SNEGSKA (reference sequence). Trimming removed 2 bases from V and 2 bases from J; junction bases left unmatched: 5. The CDR3 is made up of 15 amino acids. The CDR3 loop reads CSARPLAGGPYEQYF. In DNA, the CDR3 is TGCAGTGCTAGACCATTAGCGGGAGGGCCCTACGAGCAGTACTTC.

V gene TRBV5-1 combines with J gene TRBJ2-5, with 7 bases lining up with TRBD1. The CDR3 covers 17 residues. The V gene end was trimmed by 2 bases and the J gene end by 1 base; junction bases not matched to a gene: 11. The germline gives CDR1 SGHRS, CDR2 YFSETQ. The CDR3 is CASSFFDGTAVQETQYF. The CDR3 nucleotides read TGCGCCAGCAGCTTTTTCGACGGGACAGCGGTCCAAGAGACCCAGTACTTC.

This clonotype was seen repeatedly, ten times or more. The J gene is TRBJ2-3, the V gene TRBV29-1; D remains ambiguous. The CDR3 loop spans 11 amino acids. V shed 4 bases and J shed 3 bases, with 5 bases lying between them. Germline CDR1 SQVTM, CDR2 ANQGSEA. Here the CDR3 DNA reads TGCAGCGTTGGGCAAACAGATACGCAGTATTTT. It encodes CSVGQTDTQYF.

This clonotype was picked up many times. The V gene is TRBV20-1, the J gene TRBJ2-5; D is possibly TRBD1 (6 bases). Germline V lookup: CDR1 DFQATT, CDR2 SNEGSKA (reference sequence). The CDR3 totals 13 residues. V lost 1 base to trimming and J lost 4 bases, with 10 bases between them. CDR3 DNA sequence: TGCAGTGCTAGAGGACAGGACACAGAGACCCAGTACTTC. Its translation: CSARGQDTETQYF.

The chain uses TRBV19 and TRBJ1-5, with no clear D. Trimming left V 6 bases short and J 2 bases short, with 17 bases between. The CDR3 is made up of 16 amino acids. CDR1 LNHDA and CDR2 SQIVND come from the germline V gene (reference sequence). The chain's CDR3 is CASRPGGLSRNQPQHF. The CDR3 region has the DNA TGTGCCAGTAGACCCGGCGGCCTAAGTCGCAATCAGCCCCAGCATTTT. The full variable domain, rest sourced from reference TRBV19 and TRBJ1-5, is DGGITQSPKYLFRKEGQNVTLSCEQNLNHDAMYWYRQDPGQGLRLIYYSQIVNDFQKGDIAEGYSVSREKKESFPLTVTSAQKNPTAFYLCASRPGGLSRNQPQHFGDGTRLSIL.

The chain couples TRBV24-1 to TRBJ2-2; 7 bases fit TRBD1. This CDR3 is built from 17 residues. From germline, CDR1 is KGHDR and CDR2 SFDVKD. The V and J ends lost 4 bases and 0 bases, in that order; junction bases with no gene match: 7. The CDR3 protein is CATSERQGKPNTGELFF. The CDR3 DNA reads TGTGCCACCAGTGAGCGACAGGGAAAGCCGAACACCGGGGAGCTGTTTTTT.

This clonotype has more than one count but fewer than ten. This sequence joins TRBV7-2 and TRBJ2-7, with D hard to call. The CDR3 contains 17 residues. Germline-derived CDR1 and CDR2 are SGHTA and FQGNSA. The V and J ends lost 2 bases and 7 bases respectively, with 24 bases between them. The DNA for the CDR3 is TGTGCCAGCAGCTTAAGGTTGGTGTCACTACCCCCTCGGGAGCAGTACTTC. Its protein product is CASSLRLVSLPPREQYF.

This rearrangement joins TRBV7-9 to TRBJ2-7, with D possibly being TRBD1 or TRBD2 (6 bases each). The CDR3 has 15 residues. Trimming cost V 5 bases and J 3 bases, with 17 bases left between them. The V gene's germline CDR1 is SEHNR and CDR2 FQNEAQ (reference sequence). This CDR3 is CASSRGQGANYEQYF. CDR3 sequence (DNA): TGTGCCAGCAGCCGGGGGCAAGGAGCCAACTACGAGCAGTACTTC.

The V call is TRBV11-2, the J call TRBJ2-5; D is perhaps TRBD2 (5 bases). The CDR3 extends over 13 amino acids. V lost 2 bases and J lost 4, with 8 bases in between. The germline CDR1 and CDR2 sequences are SGHAT and FQNNGV. CDR3 residues: CASSLQRVETQYF. The DNA of the CDR3 is TGTGCCAGCAGCTTACAGAGGGTAGAGACCCAGTACTTC.

This clonotype was counted between two and nine times. This rearrangement joins TRBV12-3 or TRBV12-4 to TRBJ2-3; D is perhaps TRBD2 (5 bases). Trimming took off 4 bases at V and 8 bases at J, with 13 bases between the two ends. This CDR3 contains 13 residues. The CDR3: CASSSDSFTTQYF. In nucleotides, the CDR3 is TGTGCCAGCAGTTCGGACTCCTTCACTACGCAGTATTTT.

This clonotype was recorded once. CDR3 DNA: TGCGCCAGCAGCCCAACTACGGCAGGGGGTTTGAATGAGCAGTTCTTC. As protein: CASSPTTAGGLNEQFF. J is TRBJ2-1 and V is TRBV5-1, with TRBD1 identical over 7 bases. V shed 4 bases and J 7 bases; nucleotides not matched to a gene: 14. There are 16 residues in the CDR3. Germline V lookup: CDR1 SGHRS, CDR2 YFSETQ.

This clonotype was counted many times. The rearrangement uses TRBV4-3 and TRBJ2-7, with 10 bases fitting TRBD1. Per germline, CDR1 LGHNA and CDR2 YSLEER. V lost 4 bases, J lost 4 bases, and 4 bases stayed unmatched. The CDR3 runs to 14 residues. The CDR3 protein is CASSLGQGEYEQYF. The CDR3, as DNA: TGCGCCAGCAGCCTAGGACAGGGGGAATACGAGCAGTACTTC.

This clonotype was seen a handful of times. The chain links TRBV7-2 to TRBJ2-7; D not certain. The germline CDR1 and CDR2 sequences are SGHTA and FQGNSA. V was pared by 2 bases and J by 3 bases, with 11 bases between. The CDR3 is made up of 14 amino acids. The CDR3 sequence is CASSLSDFNYEQYF. The CDR3 DNA is TGTGCCAGCAGCTTAAGCGACTTCAACTACGAGCAGTACTTC.

This chain joins TRBV7-2 and TRBJ1-5; no clear D gene. The CDR3 extends over 14 amino acids. Trimming left V 2 bases short and J 7 bases short, with 12 bases between. Germline V gene lookup returns CDR1 SGHTA and CDR2 FQGNSA. The chain's CDR3 is CASSLMGFGQPQHF. CDR3 nucleotides: TGTGCCAGCAGCTTAATGGGGTTTGGACAGCCCCAGCATTTT.

This clonotype was counted only a few times. This chain uses TRBV6-5 with TRBJ1-6; D not resolved. This CDR3 region has 13 residues. V was clipped by 0 bases and J by 10 bases, with 7 bases between them. Per germline, CDR1 MNHEY and CDR2 SVGAGI. This CDR3 is CASSYSKGSPLHF. CDR3 sequence (DNA): TGTGCCAGCAGTTACTCGAAGGGCTCACCCCTCCACTTT.

This clonotype appeared many times. The V gene is TRBV20-1, the J gene TRBJ2-7; TRBD1 matches at 7 bases. Germline V gene sequence: CDR1 DFQATT, CDR2 SNEGSKA (reference sequence). CDR3 length equals 13 residues. V dropped 6 bases and J dropped 0; count of bases not matched to a gene: 5. The CDR3 DNA reads as TGCAGTGCGTGGGACAGCCGCTCCTACGAGCAGTACTTC. Translation gives CSAWDSRSYEQYF.

This clonotype was found many times. The rearrangement uses TRBV29-1 and TRBJ2-7, with D possibly TRBD2 on 5 matching bases. The CDR3 is made up of 14 amino acids. Per the germline V gene, CDR1 is SQVTM and CDR2 is ANQGSEA. V gave up 1 base and J gave up 6 bases, with 16 bases separating them. CDR3 nucleotide sequence: TGCAGCGTTGAAGTTCTCGGACCCCGGGGCGAGCAGTACTTC. This translates into CSVEVLGPRGEQYF.